This record covers a single T cell receptor (beta chain). The antigen is unknown. PCR amplification relied on 60 Vbeta primers (plus 13 Jbeta primers). Profiling relied on immunoSEQ multiplex PCR, and the TCRdb table lists in-frame clones only, not all of them. The sample shows about 190,000 clones, roughly 79% of them seen only once. V was clipped by 6 bases and J by 1 base, with 12 bases between them. The CDR3 totals 14 residues. The germline V gene has CDR1 LNHDA and CDR2 SQIVND (reference sequence). This sample is part of a study of cytomegalovirus exposure and HLA in healthy donors. Study-level findings and limits: TCR beta sequences reportedly predicted the HLA-A and HLA-B alleles of most subjects accurately.

Sequenced material: PBMCs. The gene calls are TRBV19 and TRBJ1-1; maybe TRBD1 (6 bases). The clonotype was recovered from a woman aged 18-29 years in good health and CMV-seronegative. For the CDR3, the DNA is TGTGCCAGTAGCCCGTACAGGGCGAACACTGAAGCTTTCTTT. This sequence encodes CASSPYRANTEAFF.